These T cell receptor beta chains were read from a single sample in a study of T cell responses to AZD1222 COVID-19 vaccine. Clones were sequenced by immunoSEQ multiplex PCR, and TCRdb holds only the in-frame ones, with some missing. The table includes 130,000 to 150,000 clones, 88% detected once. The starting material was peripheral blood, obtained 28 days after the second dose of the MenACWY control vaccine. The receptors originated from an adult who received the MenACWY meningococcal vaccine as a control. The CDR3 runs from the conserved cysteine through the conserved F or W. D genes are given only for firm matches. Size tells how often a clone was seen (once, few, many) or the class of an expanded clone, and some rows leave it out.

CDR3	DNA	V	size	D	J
CALDRANTGELFF	TGTGCATTAGACAGGGCGAACACCGGGGAGCTGTTTTTT	TRBV30	.	TRBD1	TRBJ2-2
CASAKVAGNTEAFF	TGTGCCAGCGCTAAGGTGGCGGGGAACACTGAAGCTTTCTTT	TRBV7-2	.	.	TRBJ1-1
CATSDLDRGTETQYF	TGTGCCACCAGTGATTTGGACAGGGGAACAGAGACCCAGTACTTC	TRBV24-1	.	TRBD1	TRBJ2-5
CASSELRGEDTQYF	TGTGCCAGCAGTGAATTAAGAGGGGAAGATACGCAGTATTTT	TRBV6-1	.	.	TRBJ2-3
CASSFPGTAEQYF	TGTGCCAGCAGTTTCCCTGGGACAGCCGAGCAGTACTTC	TRBV28	.	TRBD1	TRBJ2-7
CASSQEVYNQPQHF	TGTGCCAGCAGCCAAGAAGTGTACAATCAGCCCCAGCATTTT	TRBV3-1/TRBV3-2	.	.	TRBJ1-5
CASSLALFGGANTGELFF	TGTGCCAGCAGCTTAGCACTCTTCGGGGGGGCGAACACCGGGGAGCTGTTTTTT	TRBV11-3	.	TRBD2	TRBJ2-2
CASSPGPSNEKLFF	TGTGCCAGCAGCCCGGGGCCTTCTAATGAAAAACTGTTTTTT	TRBV7-8	.	.	TRBJ1-4
CASSRQEAPQETQYF	TGTGCCAGCAGCCGCCAGGAAGCGCCTCAAGAGACCCAGTACTTC	TRBV7-9	.	.	TRBJ2-5
CASSSDTGGIYNEQFF	TGTGCCAGCAGTTCCGACACAGGGGGCATCTACAATGAGCAGTTCTTC	TRBV6-6	.	TRBD1	TRBJ2-1
CASSQTPSSGNTIYF	TGCGCCAGCAGCCAAACTCCCAGCTCTGGAAACACCATATATTTT	TRBV4-3	.	.	TRBJ1-3
CASSYRVWDTEAFF	TGTGCCAGCAGCTACAGGGTGTGGGACACTGAAGCTTTCTTT	TRBV7-2	.	.	TRBJ1-1
CASSDDRMGETQYF	TGTGCCAGCAGCGACGACAGGATGGGGGAGACCCAGTACTTC	TRBV7-6	.	.	TRBJ2-5
CASSLGPASGNTIYF	TGTGCCAGCAGCTTGGGTCCAGCCTCTGGAAACACCATATATTTT	TRBV5-5	few	.	TRBJ1-3
CASSPRTEAFF	TGTGCCAGCAGTCCCAGGACTGAAGCTTTCTTT	TRBV28	.	.	TRBJ1-1
CASSPWDRDVGYTF	TGTGCCAGTAGTCCCTGGGACAGAGATGTTGGCTACACCTTC	TRBV19	.	TRBD1	TRBJ1-2
CASSLVSSQGTGELFF	TGTGCCAGCAGCTTAGTCTCGTCGCAGGGGACCGGGGAGCTGTTTTTT	TRBV7-8	.	.	TRBJ2-2
CASSLDRDSPLHF	TGTGCCAGCAGCCTCGACAGGGATTCACCCCTCCACTTT	TRBV5-4	.	TRBD1	TRBJ1-6
CASSPGGLAGAGELFF	TGCGCCAGCAGCCCCGGTGGGCTAGCGGGAGCCGGGGAGCTGTTTTTT	TRBV5-1	once	TRBD2	TRBJ2-2
CATSDLSRGRSYNEQFF	TGTGCCACCAGTGATTTGAGCCGGGGACGCTCCTACAATGAGCAGTTCTTC	TRBV24-1	.	.	TRBJ2-1
CASGGTQETQYF	TGTGCTTCGGGGGGGACGCAAGAGACCCAGTACTTC	TRBV12-5	.	TRBD2	TRBJ2-5
CASSIYMGNTEAFF	TGTGCCAGTAGTATTTATATGGGGAACACTGAAGCTTTCTTT	TRBV19	.	.	TRBJ1-1
CASSLGTGLSTEAFF	TGTGCCAGCAGCCTGGGCACAGGGTTGAGCACTGAAGCTTTCTTT	TRBV3-1/TRBV3-2	once	.	TRBJ1-1
CASSWGNQPQHF	TGTGCCAGCAGTTGGGGCAATCAGCCCCAGCATTTT	TRBV28	.	.	TRBJ1-5
CASRLDLTDTQYF	TGCGCCAGCAGACTGGACCTCACAGATACGCAGTATTTT	TRBV5-1	.	.	TRBJ2-3
CAWAGTNSNQPQHF	TGTGCCTGGGCAGGGACTAATAGCAATCAGCCCCAGCATTTT	TRBV30	once	.	TRBJ1-5
CASASGIVTDTQYF	TGTGCCTCGGCTAGCGGGATAGTCACAGATACGCAGTATTTT	TRBV10-3	.	TRBD2	TRBJ2-3
CATSERTGGSNEQFF	TGTGCCACCAGTGAGCGGACAGGCGGAAGCAATGAGCAGTTCTTC	TRBV24-1	.	TRBD1	TRBJ2-1
CASSTRTGDYYGYTF	TGTGCCAGCAGCACAAGGACAGGGGATTACTATGGCTACACCTTC	TRBV7-2	.	TRBD1	TRBJ1-2
CASSHQGRGQPQHF	TGTGCCAGCAGCCATCAGGGACGCGGTCAGCCCCAGCATTTT	TRBV6-5	.	.	TRBJ1-5
CASSSSGGPRYEQYF	TGTGCCAGCAGTTCTAGCGGGGGGCCCCGCTACGAGCAGTACTTC	TRBV27	.	TRBD2	TRBJ2-7
CASSYSGGAVNEQFF	TGTGCCAGCAGTTATAGCGGGGGGGCCGTAAATGAGCAGTTCTTC	TRBV6-2/TRBV6-3	.	TRBD2	TRBJ2-1
CASSRDRTNTEAFF	TGTGCCAGCAGTAGGGACAGGACGAACACTGAAGCTTTCTTT	TRBV6-6	.	TRBD1	TRBJ1-1
CASSPGQDPYEQYF	TGCGCCAGCAGTCCGGGACAGGACCCCTACGAGCAGTACTTC	TRBV5-1	.	TRBD1	TRBJ2-7
CASSYDRYEQYF	TGTGCCAGCAGCTACGACCGCTACGAGCAGTACTTC	TRBV7-2	.	.	TRBJ2-7
CASSQDPNRGDWRDNEQFF	TGTGCCAGCAGCCAAGATCCCAACAGGGGGGACTGGAGAGACAATGAGCAGTTCTTC	TRBV4-2	.	TRBD1	TRBJ2-1
CASSLGGTGNYEQYF	TGTGCCAGCAGTCTGGGGGGGACGGGAAACTACGAGCAGTACTTC	TRBV2	.	TRBD2	TRBJ2-7
CASRSLDRGNEQFF	TGTGCCAGCAGGTCATTGGACAGGGGAAATGAGCAGTTCTTC	TRBV27	.	TRBD1	TRBJ2-1
CASRNRGNTEAFF	TGTGCCAGCAGAAACAGGGGGAACACTGAAGCTTTCTTT	TRBV6-6	.	TRBD1	TRBJ1-1
CASSVVDKNTEAFF	TGTGCCAGCAGCGTAGTGGACAAGAACACTGAAGCTTTCTTT	TRBV9	.	.	TRBJ1-1
CASSQGPGGPRETQYF	TGCGCCAGCAGCCAAGGTCCGGGAGGGCCCCGGGAGACCCAGTACTTC	TRBV4-3	.	TRBD2	TRBJ2-5
CASSSPQGVGNQPQHF	TGTGCCAGCAGCTCCCCCCAGGGTGTCGGCAATCAGCCCCAGCATTTT	TRBV7-9	.	.	TRBJ1-5
CASSMSTGDALGTFQPQHF	TGTGCCAGTAGTATGTCCACGGGGGACGCCCTGGGAACATTCCAGCCCCAGCATTTT	TRBV19	.	.	TRBJ1-5
CASSLTGGGDTQYF	TGTGCCAGCAGCTTAACCGGAGGTGGAGATACGCAGTATTTT	TRBV5-4	.	.	TRBJ2-3
CSVDRGVSETQYF	TGCAGCGTAGACAGGGGAGTATCGGAGACCCAGTACTTC	TRBV29-1	.	TRBD1	TRBJ2-5
CASSQAGTEAFF	TGTGCCAGCAGCCAAGCTGGGACTGAAGCTTTCTTT	TRBV3-1/TRBV3-2	once	.	TRBJ1-1
CASSFEETQYF	TGTGCCAGCAGTTTCGAAGAGACCCAGTACTTC	TRBV28	once	.	TRBJ2-5
CASSFIRGTATNEKLFF	TGTGCCAGCAGCTTTATTCGCGGGACAGCAACTAATGAAAAACTGTTTTTT	TRBV7-8	.	TRBD1	TRBJ1-4
CASSYRVPTDTQYF	TGTGCCAGCAGTTACCGAGTACCCACAGATACGCAGTATTTT	TRBV6-5	once	.	TRBJ2-3
CASSFSGSGANVLTF	TGTGCCAGCAGCTTTTCCGGGTCCGGGGCCAACGTCCTGACTTTC	TRBV7-3	once	.	TRBJ2-6
CASSLSGVRGSYNEQFF	TGTGCCAGCAGCTTGTCGGGGGTTAGGGGCTCCTACAATGAGCAGTTCTTC	TRBV5-4	.	.	TRBJ2-1
CASSLEYSYTEAFF	TGCGCCAGCAGCCTAGAGTACAGCTACACTGAAGCTTTCTTT	TRBV5-1	.	.	TRBJ1-1
CAISPGQGEPQHF	TGTGCCATCAGCCCGGGACAGGGTGAGCCCCAGCATTTT	TRBV10-3	.	TRBD1	TRBJ1-5